Listed below are T cell receptor beta chains from one sample, sequenced in a study of blood T cell repertoires in COVID-19. Measured with immunoSEQ multiplex PCR; TCRdb has only the in-frame clones, and not every one. This repertoire shows about 120,000 clones, approximately 80% found once; its top ten account for approximately 4%. The sequenced sample was peripheral blood. These receptors originate from an elderly woman with acute or convalescent COVID-19. The CDR3 runs from the conserved cysteine through the conserved F or W. The D gene is left open where the match is weak. Some rows have no size entry. The others give once, few or many, or a class for an expanded clone.

v_gene,j_gene,abundance,d_gene,CDR3aa,CDR3nt
TRBV5-8,TRBJ1-2,.,.,CASSPRGFGYTF,TGTGCCAGCAGCCCCAGGGGTTTTGGCTACACCTTC
TRBV4-2,TRBJ2-1,.,.,CASSPQGGPDYNEQFF,TGTGCCAGCAGCCCTCAGGGGGGCCCCGATTACAATGAGCAGTTCTTC
TRBV9,TRBJ2-3,.,.,CASSTQMGPSDTQYF,TGTGCCAGCAGCACCCAAATGGGCCCTTCCGATACGCAGTATTTT
TRBV12-3/TRBV12-4,TRBJ1-5,.,.,CASSQGRYQPQHF,TGTGCCAGCAGCCAGGGCAGATATCAGCCCCAGCATTTT
TRBV28,TRBJ1-1,.,.,CASSLSPRTEAFF,TGTGCCAGCAGTTTATCTCCTCGCACTGAAGCTTTCTTT
TRBV7-9,TRBJ2-7,.,TRBD2,CASSDSGTPYEQYF,TGTGCCAGCAGCGATAGCGGGACCCCCTACGAGCAGTACTTC
TRBV7-9,TRBJ2-3,.,.,CASLALYSDTQYF,TGTGCCAGCCTCGCGCTCTATTCAGATACGCAGTATTTT
TRBV5-1,TRBJ1-3,once,TRBD1,CASSLADRVIGNTIYF,TGCGCCAGCAGCTTGGCCGACAGGGTGATAGGAAACACCATATATTTT
TRBV5-1,TRBJ1-4,.,TRBD1,CASSFGTERNEKLFF,TGCGCCAGCAGCTTTGGGACAGAACGTAATGAAAAACTGTTTTTT
TRBV7-2,TRBJ2-1,.,.,CASSRGYGYNEQFF,TGTGCCAGCAGCCGGGGTTACGGATACAATGAGCAGTTCTTC
TRBV18,TRBJ1-1,once,TRBD1,CASSRRTGVNTEAFF,TGTGCCAGCTCCCGACGGACAGGGGTGAACACTGAAGCTTTCTTT
TRBV30,TRBJ2-1,once,TRBD2,CAWSDLAGRIYNEQFF,TGTGCCTGGAGTGATCTAGCGGGCCGTATCTACAATGAGCAGTTCTTC
TRBV3-1/TRBV3-2,TRBJ2-1,.,TRBD2,CASSLSSGRAEYISYNEQFF,TGTGCCAGCAGCCTAAGTAGCGGGAGGGCCGAATATATTTCCTACAATGAGCAGTTCTTC
TRBV28,TRBJ1-1,.,TRBD1,CASSLPDRGLAFF,TGTGCCAGCAGTTTACCCGACAGGGGATTAGCTTTCTTT
TRBV4-1,TRBJ1-5,.,TRBD1,CASSQDAPGGQGRYQPQHF,TGCGCCAGCAGCCAAGATGCCCCAGGGGGACAGGGGAGATATCAGCCCCAGCATTTT
TRBV2,TRBJ1-2,.,.,CASSEQDSYGYTF,TGTGCCAGCAGTGAACAGGACTCCTATGGCTACACCTTC
TRBV7-9,TRBJ1-1,once,TRBD1,CASSGTQGAGTEAFF,TGTGCCAGCAGCGGAACGCAGGGGGCGGGCACTGAAGCTTTCTTT
TRBV5-1,TRBJ2-7,.,TRBD2,CASSLTGTSGEQYF,TGCGCCAGCAGCTTAACCGGGACTAGCGGCGAGCAGTACTTC
TRBV18,TRBJ2-1,.,.,CASSPLSPVSYNEQFF,TGTGCCAGCTCACCACTCTCCCCGGTCTCCTACAATGAGCAGTTCTTC
TRBV30,TRBJ2-3,once,.,CAWIPSQSNLYTQYF,TGTGCCTGGATCCCTTCACAGTCTAATCTTTATACGCAGTATTTT
TRBV14,TRBJ1-1,.,TRBD1,CASSQIRGRPTEAFF,TGTGCCAGCAGCCAAATCAGGGGGCGGCCCACTGAAGCTTTCTTT
TRBV2,TRBJ2-7,.,.,CASSGAAYEQYF,TGTGCCAGCAGCGGCGCGGCCTACGAGCAGTACTTC